A selection of T cell receptor beta chains follows, all from one sample in a study of CD8 T cells in ankylosing spondylitis. TCRdb reanalysed the 5' RACE reads using MiXCR and keeps one entry per CDR3 protein. The sample yields approximately 540,000 distinct CDR3 sequences, about an eighth seen once. Sequenced material: blood, either unsorted or a sorted T cell fraction (not recorded which). The receptors were gathered from a male donor with ankylosing spondylitis. Both conserved end residues are part of each CDR3. D genes are given only for firm matches. A clone size is listed for some rows: how often the clone was seen (once, few, many), or a class if it is expanded.

>NA|TRBV7-9|TRBJ1-1|13|NA
TGTGCCAGCAGCATTAGGGAGGGCACTGAAGCTTTCTTT
CASSIREGTEAFF
>few|TRBV2|TRBJ1-5|13|NA
TGTGCCAGCAGGCCCGGGTGGTCCCAGCCCCAGCATTTT
CASRPGWSQPQHF
>few|TRBV21-1|TRBJ2-7|14|NA
TGTGCCGCAAAGAGGGTACCTAGCTCCTACGAGCAGTACTTC
CAAKRVPSSYEQYF
>NA|TRBV5-1|TRBJ2-7|14|NA
TGCGCCAGCAGCCCTACCACGGACTCCTACGAGCAGTACTTC
CASSPTTDSYEQYF
>many|TRBV18|TRBJ2-2|15|NA
TGTGCCAGCTCACCCCTGACTTTGGACACCGGGGAGCTGTTTTTT
CASSPLTLDTGELFF
>few|TRBV11-3|TRBJ1-1|13|TRBD1
TGTGCCAGCAGCTCGGGACAGAGGACTGAAGCTTTCTTT
CASSSGQRTEAFF
>few|TRBV30|TRBJ1-2|14|NA
TGTGCCTGGAGGTTGGACAGCGAAAACTATGGCTACACCTTC
CAWRLDSENYGYTF
>NA|TRBV20-1|TRBJ2-3|16|TRBD2
TGCAGTGCCTTACGGGAAGCGGGAGGGCCCTTTGATACGCAGTATTTT
CSALREAGGPFDTQYF
>NA|TRBV20-1|TRBJ1-5|13|NA
TGCAGTGCTAGAGGCCAGGCGAATCAGCCCCAGCATTTT
CSARGQANQPQHF
>NA|TRBV5-6|TRBJ2-2|15|TRBD1
TGTGCCAGCAGCCAGGACAGGGGATACACCGGGGAGCTGTTTTTT
CASSQDRGYTGELFF
>NA|TRBV20-1|TRBJ1-5|16|NA
TGCAGTGCTAGAGCTTCCCGGGAGGGCGGCAATCAGCCCCAGCATTTT
CSARASREGGNQPQHF
>few|TRBV9|TRBJ2-7|14|NA
TGTGCCAGCAGCGCGACGACCTCCCACGACGAGCAGTACTTC
CASSATTSHDEQYF
>NA|TRBV2|TRBJ2-1|16|NA
TGTGCCAGCAGTGAAGCTAGCTTCGGGGGCGCCAATGAGCAGTTCTTC
CASSEASFGGANEQFF